The text below deals with one T cell receptor beta chain. The source of the sample is a study of T cells in Graves' hyperthyroidism and ophthalmopathy. RNA transcripts provided the source from which TCR beta CDR3 regions were amplified. HTBI primers were used for first-round RT-PCR of the TCR CDR3. TCRdb reanalysed the multiplex PCR reads using MiXCR and keeps one entry per CDR3 protein. The data contain about 600,000 distinct CDR3 sequences, around 15% of them singletons. The sample taken for sequencing was blood. This receptor was obtained from a woman aged 40-49 years with Graves' ophthalmopathy.

CDR3 sequence: CASILEGNMNTEAFF. The CDR3 DNA reads as TGTGCCAGCATCCTTGAGGGGAACATGAACACTGAAGCTTTCTTT. The chain uses TRBV7-9 and TRBJ1-1; D is possibly TRBD1 (5 bases). This CDR3 spans 15 amino acids. V was pared by 7 bases and J by 0 bases, with 15 bases between. Germline V lookup: CDR1 SEHNR, CDR2 FQNEAQ (reference sequence).